This paragraph reports one TCR beta chain. The table came from immunoSEQ multiplex PCR; TCRdb's copy has only in-frame clones and leaves some out. The sample yields 65,000 to 85,000 clones, about 96% seen once. This entry is derived from a study of technical replicates of blood from a few donors. This clonotype was sampled from a human donor in good health. The sequenced sample was T cells isolated from PBMCs.

Here the CDR3 reads CASTRDGGNEQYF. DNA for the CDR3: TGCGCCAGCACCCGGGACGGAGGGAACGAGCAGTACTTC. The chain is built from TRBV5-1 and TRBJ2-7; maybe TRBD2 (6 bases). V was clipped by 6 bases and J by 5 bases, with 15 bases between them. There are 13 residues in the CDR3. Looked up from germline, CDR1 is SGHRS and CDR2 is YFSETQ.